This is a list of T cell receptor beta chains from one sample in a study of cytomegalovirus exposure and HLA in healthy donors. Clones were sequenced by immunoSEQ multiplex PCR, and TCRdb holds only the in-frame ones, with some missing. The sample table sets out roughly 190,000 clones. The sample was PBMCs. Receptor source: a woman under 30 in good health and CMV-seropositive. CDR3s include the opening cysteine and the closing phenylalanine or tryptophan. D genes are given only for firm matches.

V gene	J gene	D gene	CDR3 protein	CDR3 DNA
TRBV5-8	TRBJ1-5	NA	CASSLTERQPQHF	TGTGCCAGCAGCTTGACAGAAAGGCAGCCCCAGCATTTT
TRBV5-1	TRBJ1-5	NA	CASSLGQFNQPQHF	TGCGCCAGCAGCTTGGGCCAGTTTAATCAGCCCCAGCATTTT
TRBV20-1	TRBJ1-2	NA	CSVPIGGYTF	TGCAGTGTACCAATCGGGGGCTACACCTTC
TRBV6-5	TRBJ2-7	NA	CASSYSSPVRNYEQYF	TGTGCCAGCAGTTACTCATCGCCGGTGAGGAACTACGAGCAGTACTTC
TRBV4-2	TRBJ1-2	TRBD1	CASSQGRRGTGVGYTF	TGTGCCAGCAGCCAAGGGCGCCGCGGGACAGGGGTAGGCTACACCTTC
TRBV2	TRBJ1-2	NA	CASGRDTNYGYTF	TGTGCCAGCGGGAGAGACACAAACTATGGCTACACCTTC
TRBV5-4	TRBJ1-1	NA	CASSLAPGTEAFF	TGTGCCAGCAGCTTGGCCCCGGGGACTGAAGCTTTCTTT
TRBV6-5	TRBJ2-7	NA	CASRDTPSYEQYF	TGTGCCAGCAGGGACACACCCTCCTACGAGCAGTACTTC
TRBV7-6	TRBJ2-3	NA	CASSSVLTDTQYF	TGTGCCAGCAGCTCCGTTCTCACAGATACGCAGTATTTT
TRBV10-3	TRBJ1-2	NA	CAIRGGEGYTF	TGTGCCATCAGAGGGGGTGAAGGCTACACCTTC
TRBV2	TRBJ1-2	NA	CASSRIRGYTF	TGTGCCAGCAGCCGCATTCGGGGCTACACCTTC
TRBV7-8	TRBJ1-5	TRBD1	CASRLTGGSNQPQHF	TGTGCCAGCAGATTAACAGGGGGGAGCAATCAGCCCCAGCATTTT
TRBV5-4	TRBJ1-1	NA	CASSSDWSRNTEAFF	TGTGCCAGCAGCTCAGACTGGAGCCGGAACACTGAAGCTTTCTTT
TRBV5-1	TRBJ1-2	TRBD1	CASSFGTGGFSNYGYTF	TGCGCCAGCAGCTTTGGGACAGGGGGCTTTTCTAACTATGGCTACACCTTC
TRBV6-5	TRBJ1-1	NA	CASSFRTASEAFF	TGTGCCAGCAGTTTCCGGACAGCCTCTGAAGCTTTCTTT
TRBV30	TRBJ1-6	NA	CAWKQGYNSPLHF	TGTGCCTGGAAGCAGGGGTATAATTCACCCCTCCACTTT
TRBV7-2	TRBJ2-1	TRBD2	CASSPGTTSYNEQFF	TGTGCCAGCAGCCCTGGGACTACGTCCTACAATGAGCAGTTCTTC
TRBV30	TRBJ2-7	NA	CAWSVGVGRSEYF	TGTGCCTGGAGTGTAGGGGTCGGGAGATCGGAGTACTTC
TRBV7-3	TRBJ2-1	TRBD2	CASSPLTSGVINEQFF	TGTGCCAGCAGCCCCCTTACTAGCGGGGTGATCAATGAGCAGTTCTTC
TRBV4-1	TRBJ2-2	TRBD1	CASSGDRDTGELFF	TGCGCCAGCAGCGGGGACAGGGACACCGGGGAGCTGTTTTTT
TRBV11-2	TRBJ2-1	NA	CASRELEAEFDEQFF	TGTGCCAGCAGGGAACTAGAGGCTGAGTTTGATGAGCAGTTCTTC
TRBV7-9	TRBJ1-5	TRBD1	CASSPGQGVNQPQHF	TGTGCCAGCAGCCCCGGACAGGGAGTCAATCAGCCCCAGCATTTT
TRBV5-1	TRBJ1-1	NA	CASSLGRGAGGYTEAFF	TGCGCCAGCAGCTTAGGTAGGGGGGCCGGGGGGTACACTGAAGCTTTCTTT
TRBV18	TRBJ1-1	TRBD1	CASSPRADRGSNTEAFF	TGTGCCAGCTCACCCCGGGCGGACAGGGGATCGAACACTGAAGCTTTCTTT
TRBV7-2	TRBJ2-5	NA	CASSIHQQETQYF	TGTGCCAGCAGCATCCATCAACAAGAGACCCAGTACTTC
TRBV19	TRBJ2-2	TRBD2	CASSIRVASGVGTGELFF	TGTGCCAGTAGTATAAGGGTCGCTAGCGGGGTCGGAACCGGGGAGCTGTTTTTT
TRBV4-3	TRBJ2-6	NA	CASSQDDLREYANVLTF	TGCGCCAGCAGCCAAGATGATCTCCGGGAATACGCCAACGTCCTGACTTTC
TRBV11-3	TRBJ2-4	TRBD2	CASSSPGLAENIQYF	TGTGCCAGCAGCTCTCCGGGACTAGCGGAAAACATTCAGTACTTC
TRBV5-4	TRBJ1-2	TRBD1	CASSLVPGGAYGYTF	TGTGCCAGCAGCTTAGTTCCAGGGGGCGCTTATGGCTACACCTTC
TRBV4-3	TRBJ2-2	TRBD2	CASSQRRGDTGELFF	TGCGCCAGCAGCCAGAGGCGGGGGGACACCGGGGAGCTGTTTTTT
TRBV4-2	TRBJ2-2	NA	CASREGLARETGELFF	TGTGCCAGCAGGGAGGGGCTAGCGAGAGAGACCGGGGAGCTGTTTTTT
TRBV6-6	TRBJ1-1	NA	CASSYSGEGTEAFF	TGTGCCAGCAGTTACTCCGGGGAAGGGACTGAAGCTTTCTTT
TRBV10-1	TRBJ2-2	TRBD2	CASSDGLAGADTGELFF	TGCGCCAGCAGTGATGGGCTAGCGGGAGCGGACACCGGGGAGCTGTTTTTT
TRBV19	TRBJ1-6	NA	CASSITGINSPLHF	TGTGCCAGTAGTATAACGGGGATTAATTCACCCCTCCACTTT
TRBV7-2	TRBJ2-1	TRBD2	CASSLGFVWTSGGRGEQFF	TGTGCCAGCAGCTTAGGTTTCGTCTGGACTAGCGGGGGGCGGGGTGAGCAGTTCTTC
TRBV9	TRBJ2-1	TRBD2	CASSVVAGDEQFF	TGTGCCAGCAGCGTTGTAGCGGGAGATGAGCAGTTCTTC
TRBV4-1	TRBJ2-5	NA	CATQGPSRTQYF	TGCGCCACCCAGGGCCCCAGTAGGACCCAGTACTTC
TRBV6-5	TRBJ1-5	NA	CASSFSGAAQPQHF	TGTGCCAGCAGTTTCTCAGGGGCGGCTCAGCCCCAGCATTTT
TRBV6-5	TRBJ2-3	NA	CASSAPVADTQYF	TGTGCCAGCAGTGCTCCAGTGGCAGATACGCAGTATTTT
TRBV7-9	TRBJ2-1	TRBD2	CASSNPGGSIYNEQFF	TGTGCCAGCAGCAACCCTGGCGGGAGTATTTACAATGAGCAGTTCTTC
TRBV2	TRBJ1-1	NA	CASSLGPYEAFF	TGTGCCAGCAGCCTTGGGCCCTATGAAGCTTTCTTT
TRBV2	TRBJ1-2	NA	CASESGAYGYTF	TGTGCCAGCGAATCTGGGGCCTATGGCTACACCTTC